The entry below describes one T cell receptor beta chain. This entry comes from a study of blood T cell repertoires in COVID-19. Trimming removed 3 bases from V and 6 bases from J; junction bases left unmatched: 4. CDR1 and CDR2 from the germline V gene are MNHNS and SASEGT. The CDR3 extends over 14 amino acids. The repertoire was sequenced with immunoSEQ multiplex PCR; TCRdb's copy has only in-frame clones and lacks some. Among some 190,000 clones listed, 80% were seen once. This chain joins TRBV6-1 and TRBJ2-4, with 8 bases fitting TRBD1. Sequenced input: PBMCs or T cells enriched from blood (not recorded which). This TCR was recovered from a man aged 60-69 years who had been exposed to COVID-19. The CDR3 here is CASSDRGPTNIQYF. DNA of the CDR3: TGTGCCAGCAGTGACAGGGGGCCTACAAACATTCAGTACTTC.